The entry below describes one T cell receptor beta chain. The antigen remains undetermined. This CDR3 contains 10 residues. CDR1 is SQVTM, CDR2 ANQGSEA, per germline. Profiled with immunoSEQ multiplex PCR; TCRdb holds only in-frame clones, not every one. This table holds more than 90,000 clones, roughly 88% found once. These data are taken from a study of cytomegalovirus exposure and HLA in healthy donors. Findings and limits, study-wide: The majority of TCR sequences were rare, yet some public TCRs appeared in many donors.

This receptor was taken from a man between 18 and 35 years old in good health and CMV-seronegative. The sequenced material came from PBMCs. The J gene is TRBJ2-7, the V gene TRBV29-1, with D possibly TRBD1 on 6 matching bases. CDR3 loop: CKRGLREQYF. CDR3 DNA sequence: TGCAAGAGGGGGTTAAGGGAGCAGTACTTC.